These T cell receptor beta chains were read from a single sample in a study of response to subunit inactivated influenza vaccine. TCRdb independently ran MiXCR on the RT-PCR reads; one entry per CDR3 protein. Of about 180,000 distinct CDR3 sequences listed, roughly 10% are singletons. The sample was CD8+ T cells sorted from PBMCs, taken less than 30 months after vaccination. The receptors here all came from a man between 50 and 75 years old who received an inactivated influenza vaccine. Each CDR3 is given with its conserved first and last residue. D genes are given only for firm matches. Some rows have no size entry. The others give once, few or many, or a class for an expanded clone.

v_call: TRBV4-2; clone_size: .; j_call: TRBJ2-1; d_call: .; cdr3_nt: TGTGCCAGCAGCCGGAATCCTGGGCCCTCTAACAATGAGCAGTTCTTC; cdr3_aa: CASSRNPGPSNNEQFF
v_call: TRBV14; clone_size: few; j_call: TRBJ1-6; d_call: .; cdr3_nt: TGTGCCAGCAGCCGCCGACAAGAGGACTCACCCCTCCACTTT; cdr3_aa: CASSRRQEDSPLHF
v_call: TRBV29-1; clone_size: few; j_call: TRBJ2-5; d_call: .; cdr3_nt: TGCAGCGTTGAGCTTAGGGATTCATGGTACCAAGAGACCCAGTACTTC; cdr3_aa: CSVELRDSWYQETQYF
v_call: TRBV4-1; clone_size: .; j_call: TRBJ2-1; d_call: TRBD2; cdr3_nt: TGCGCCAGCAGCCAAGATTCGAACCAGCGGGGGACCCTTTACAATGAGCAGTTCTTC; cdr3_aa: CASSQDSNQRGTLYNEQFF
v_call: TRBV7-2; clone_size: many; j_call: TRBJ2-7; d_call: .; cdr3_nt: TGTGCCAGCAGGAGGACAGTATCCTTGGCCTACGAGCAGTACTTC; cdr3_aa: CASRRTVSLAYEQYF
v_call: TRBV7-9; clone_size: few; j_call: TRBJ2-1; d_call: .; cdr3_nt: TGTGCCAGCAGCTTACCTAGCAGCAATGAGCAGTTCTTC; cdr3_aa: CASSLPSSNEQFF
v_call: TRBV7-8; clone_size: few; j_call: TRBJ1-2; d_call: TRBD1; cdr3_nt: TGTGCCAGCAGCGCCTGGGACAGCCCCCGCGCTAACTATGGCTACACCTTC; cdr3_aa: CASSAWDSPRANYGYTF
v_call: TRBV6-1; clone_size: many; j_call: TRBJ2-3; d_call: .; cdr3_nt: TGTGCCAGCAGTGAATGGTGGGATAGCACAGATACGCAGTATTTT; cdr3_aa: CASSEWWDSTDTQYF
v_call: TRBV9; clone_size: many; j_call: TRBJ2-3; d_call: .; cdr3_nt: TGTGCCAGCAGCGTAGCGGGAGTGAGTACAGATACGCAGTATTTT; cdr3_aa: CASSVAGVSTDTQYF
v_call: TRBV7-9; clone_size: few; j_call: TRBJ1-6; d_call: TRBD1; cdr3_nt: TGTGCCAGCATGCCGGGACAGGGCAATTCACCCCTCCACTTT; cdr3_aa: CASMPGQGNSPLHF
v_call: TRBV12-3/TRBV12-4; clone_size: many; j_call: TRBJ1-3; d_call: .; cdr3_nt: TGTGCCAGCAGTCCCCCCCCTGGAAACACCATATATTTT; cdr3_aa: CASSPPPGNTIYF
v_call: TRBV12-3/TRBV12-4; clone_size: few; j_call: TRBJ2-1; d_call: TRBD2; cdr3_nt: TGTGCCAGCAGTTTAGAAAGGGACTACGAGCAGTTCTTC; cdr3_aa: CASSLERDYEQFF
v_call: TRBV30; clone_size: few; j_call: TRBJ2-7; d_call: .; cdr3_nt: TGTGCCTGGAGCAGTACAGGGGAGGGCGAGCAGTACTTC; cdr3_aa: CAWSSTGEGEQYF
v_call: TRBV29-1; clone_size: .; j_call: TRBJ1-2; d_call: TRBD1; cdr3_nt: TGCAGCGTTGTAGGGGGCTCCTATGGCTACACCTTC; cdr3_aa: CSVVGGSYGYTF
v_call: TRBV29-1; clone_size: many; j_call: TRBJ1-1; d_call: .; cdr3_nt: TGCAGCGTTGTTTCGGAGACTGAAGCTTTCTTT; cdr3_aa: CSVVSETEAFF
v_call: TRBV2; clone_size: .; j_call: TRBJ2-3; d_call: TRBD2; cdr3_nt: TGTGCCAGCAGTTTTTCCTTAGCGGGGCAAAGCACAGATACGCAGTATTTT; cdr3_aa: CASSFSLAGQSTDTQYF
v_call: TRBV24-1; clone_size: few; j_call: TRBJ2-7; d_call: .; cdr3_nt: TGTGCCACCAGTGACCGGGGACCAAAACACGAGCAGTACTTC; cdr3_aa: CATSDRGPKHEQYF
v_call: TRBV28; clone_size: many; j_call: TRBJ2-3; d_call: .; cdr3_nt: TGTGCCAGCAGTTTGATAGTATCTTCGGGGAAGGCGACTAGCACAGATACGCAGTATTTT; cdr3_aa: CASSLIVSSGKATSTDTQYF